This T cell receptor beta chain was recovered during a study of CD4 and CD8 cells across lung adenocarcinoma regions. TCRdb re-derived calls from the PCR reads in MiXCR, one entry per CDR3 protein. Among 9,500 to 15,000 distinct CDR3 sequences listed, over 45% were seen once. This clonotype showed up just a few times. This CDR3 contains 14 residues. CDR1 and CDR2 (germline): MGHRA, YSYEKL. V was clipped by 2 bases and J by 7 bases, with 12 bases between them. Donors had localized lung adenocarcinoma, a non-small cell lung cancer. The rearrangement uses TRBV4-1 and TRBJ2-1; D could derive from TRBD1 or TRBD2 (5 bases each). The material sequenced was CD8+ T cells from the margin of a lung tumor. The sequence was obtained from a male donor with lung adenocarcinoma. The CD4 and CD8 labels of this study may be unreliable. CDR3: CASSQFGARNEQFF. Written as DNA, the CDR3 is TGCGCCAGCAGCCAATTCGGGGCCCGGAATGAGCAGTTCTTC.